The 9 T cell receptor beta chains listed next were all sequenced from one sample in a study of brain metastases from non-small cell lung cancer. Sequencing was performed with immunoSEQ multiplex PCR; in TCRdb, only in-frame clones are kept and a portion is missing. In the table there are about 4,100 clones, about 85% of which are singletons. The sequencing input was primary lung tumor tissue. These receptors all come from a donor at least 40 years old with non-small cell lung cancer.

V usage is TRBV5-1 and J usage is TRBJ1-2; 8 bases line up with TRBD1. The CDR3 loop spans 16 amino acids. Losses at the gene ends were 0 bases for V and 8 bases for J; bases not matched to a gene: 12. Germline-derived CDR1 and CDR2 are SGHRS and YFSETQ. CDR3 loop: CASSLGNMDRVGGYTF. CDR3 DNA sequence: TGCGCCAGCAGCTTGGGAAATATGGACAGGGTAGGAGGCTACACCTTC.

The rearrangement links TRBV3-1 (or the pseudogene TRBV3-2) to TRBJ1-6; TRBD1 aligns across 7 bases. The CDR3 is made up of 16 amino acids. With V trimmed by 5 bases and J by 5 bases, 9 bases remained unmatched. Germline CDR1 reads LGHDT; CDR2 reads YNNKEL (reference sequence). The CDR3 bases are TGTGCCAGCAGCATAAGACAGGGACTCCATAATTCACCCCTCCACTTT. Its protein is CASSIRQGLHNSPLHF.

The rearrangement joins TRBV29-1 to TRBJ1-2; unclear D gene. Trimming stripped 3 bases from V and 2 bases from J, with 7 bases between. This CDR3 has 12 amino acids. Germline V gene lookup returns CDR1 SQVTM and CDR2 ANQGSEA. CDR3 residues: CSVDGGNYGYTF. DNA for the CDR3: TGCAGCGTTGACGGAGGGAACTATGGCTACACCTTC. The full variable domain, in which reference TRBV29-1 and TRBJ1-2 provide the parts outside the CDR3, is SAVISQKPSRDICQRGTSLTIQCQVDSQVTMMFWYRQQPGQSLTLIATANQGSEATYESGFVIDKFPISRPNLTFSTLTVSNMSPEDSSIYLCSVDGGNYGYTFGSGTRLTVV.

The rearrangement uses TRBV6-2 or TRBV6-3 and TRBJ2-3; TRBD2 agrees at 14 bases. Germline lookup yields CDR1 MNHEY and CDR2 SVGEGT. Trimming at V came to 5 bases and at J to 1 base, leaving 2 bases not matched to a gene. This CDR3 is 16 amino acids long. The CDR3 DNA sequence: TGTGCCAGCAGTCAGACTAGCGGGGGGGGCACAGATACGCAGTATTTT. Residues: CASSQTSGGGTDTQYF.

The CDR3 DNA sequence: TGTGCCAGCAGCCCCCAGTTCAGGGCCACTGAAGCTTTCTTT. The encoded protein is CASSPQFRATEAFF. The J gene is TRBJ1-1, the V gene TRBV7-3; D is perhaps TRBD1 (5 bases). The CDR3 loop spans 14 amino acids. The V end was cut by 5 bases, the J end by 4 bases, with 14 bases between. Germline CDR1 reads SGHTA; CDR2 reads FQGTGA.

The CDR3 region is CAMSTRGATDTQYF. The CDR3 DNA sequence: TGTGCCATGAGTACCCGAGGTGCCACAGATACGCAGTATTTT. The chain has TRBV10-3 and TRBJ2-3; D ambiguous. Trimming left V 9 bases short and J 2 bases short, with 15 bases between. The germline V gene encodes CDR1 ENHRY and CDR2 SYGVKD. The CDR3 runs 14 residues.

CDR3 sequence (DNA): TGTGCCAGCAGCCTGAGCTCTGAAGCTTTCTTT. Protein: CASSLSSEAFF. J is TRBJ1-1 and V is TRBV12-3 or TRBV12-4; D gene ambiguous. The CDR3 is 11 amino acids. V was trimmed by 6 bases and J by 6 bases, leaving 8 bases between them.

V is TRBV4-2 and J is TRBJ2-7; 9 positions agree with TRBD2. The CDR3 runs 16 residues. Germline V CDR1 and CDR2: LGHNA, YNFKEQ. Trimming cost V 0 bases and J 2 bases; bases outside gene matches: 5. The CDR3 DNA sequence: TGTGCCAGCAGCCAAGATGAGGCTAGCGGGGCCTACGAGCAGTACTTC. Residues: CASSQDEASGAYEQYF.

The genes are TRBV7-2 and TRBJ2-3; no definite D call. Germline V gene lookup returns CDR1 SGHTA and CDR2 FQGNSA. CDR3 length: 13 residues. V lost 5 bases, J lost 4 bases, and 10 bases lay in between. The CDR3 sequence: CASSPPAADTQYF. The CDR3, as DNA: TGTGCCAGCAGCCCTCCGGCGGCAGATACGCAGTATTTT.